The 26 T cell receptor beta chains given below trace back to one sample, sequenced in a study of blood T cell repertoires in COVID-19 (dated by TCRdb to about 2020). Libraries were made using the immunoSEQ multiplex PCR assay. Entries here come from immuneACCESS through TCRdb and include only in-frame sequences with V and J called. Some clones fail to appear in such tables; in the studies checked, an unresolved V gene covers under half of the shortfall, and the cause of the remainder is unknown. The sample includes approximately 460,000 clones, with 89% observed a single time. The ten largest clonotypes hold about 0.91% of the sample. Sequenced sample: peripheral blood. The receptors shown here come from a man younger than 30 with COVID-19, enrolled during active disease.

As concerns this clone: The identical CDR3 is also encoded by other nucleotide sequences in the sample. The chain has TRBV19 and TRBJ2-1; a weak D match, TRBD2 (5 bases). This CDR3 contains 12 residues. Per germline, CDR1 LNHDA and CDR2 SQIVND (reference sequence). V lost 6 bases and J 3 bases, leaving 6 bases between the germline ends. The CDR3 coding sequence is TGTGCCAGTAGCGACTACTACAATGAGCAGTTCTTC. Translating it yields CASSDYYNEQFF.

The chain has TRBV7-2 and TRBJ1-2, with 7 nucleotides matching TRBD1. The CDR3 contains 14 residues. The germline CDR1 and CDR2 sequences are SGHTA and FQGNSA. Trimming took 5 bases from V and 5 from J; bases not matched to a gene: 8. CDR3 region: CASSAGTDDYGYTF. DNA of the CDR3: TGTGCCAGCAGCGCAGGGACAGACGATTATGGCTACACCTTC.

The table lists this clone with a count of one. The rearrangement links TRBV2 to TRBJ1-5; D is ambiguous. In germline, CDR1 is SNHLY, CDR2 FYNNEI. Trimming removed 7 bases at V and 3 bases at J, with 10 bases between. The CDR3 extends over 13 amino acids. The CDR3, as DNA: TGTGCCAGCACTACAGTACCCAATCAGCCCCAGCATTTT. Residues: CASTTVPNQPQHF.

The chain employs TRBV28 and TRBJ1-5; D is perhaps TRBD1 (5 bases). The CDR3 totals 16 residues. Per the germline V gene, CDR1 is MDHEN and CDR2 is SYDVKM. Trimming removed 5 bases at V and 1 base at J, with 15 bases between. CDR3 nucleotides: TGTGCCAGCAGTGGTACAAGGGGAGGCAGCAATCAGCCCCAGCATTTT. Its translation is CASSGTRGGSNQPQHF. The full variable domain, in which reference TRBV28 and TRBJ1-5 provide the parts outside the CDR3, is DVKVTQSSRYLVKRTGEKVFLECVQDMDHENMFWYRQDPGLGLRLIYFSYDVKMKEKGDIPEGYSVSREKKERFSLILESASTNQTSMYLCASSGTRGGSNQPQHFGDGTRLSIL.

The chain has TRBV19 and TRBJ1-1; D is perhaps TRBD1 (5 bases). Germline CDR1 reads LNHDA; CDR2 reads SQIVND (reference sequence). V was cut by 0 bases and J by 6 bases, with 17 bases left in between. CDR3 length: 16 amino acids. CDR3 sequence (DNA): TGTGCCAGTAGTATAGATGAGGCCAAGCAGGGTGCTGAAGCTTTCTTT. Translating gives CASSIDEAKQGAEAFF.

The V gene is TRBV7-2, the J gene TRBJ1-5, with D possibly matching TRBD1 (6 bases). CDR1 is SGHTA and CDR2 is FQGNSA in the germline V gene. The V end was cut by 4 bases, the J end by 5 bases, with 15 bases between. CDR3 length: 15 amino acids. The chain's CDR3 is CASSSPDSSYQPQHF. The CDR3 DNA reads TGTGCCAGCAGCTCCCCGGACAGCTCATATCAGCCCCAGCATTTT. The complete variable domain, with remaining parts taken from reference TRBV7-2 and TRBJ1-5, reads GAGVSQSPSNKVTEKGKDVELRCDPISGHTALYWYRQSLGQGLEFLIYFQGNSAPDKSGLPSDRFSAERTGGSVSTLTIQRTQQEDSAVYLCASSSPDSSYQPQHFGDGTRLSIL.

With regard to this clone: Other DNA sequences in this sample translate to the same CDR3. The CDR3 protein is CASSRSSYEQYF. The CDR3 region has the DNA TGTGCCAGCAGCCGTAGCTCCTACGAGCAGTACTTC. The chain joins TRBV3-1 (or the pseudogene TRBV3-2) to TRBJ2-7; no clear D. The CDR3 has 12 amino acids. V lost 4 bases, J lost 0 bases, and 4 bases lay in between. Germline V lookup: CDR1 LGHDT, CDR2 YNNKEL (reference sequence).

The chain is built from TRBV7-9 and TRBJ1-2; D is possibly TRBD1 (6 bases). The V and J ends lost 3 bases and 3 bases respectively, with 17 bases between them. In germline, CDR1 is SEHNR, CDR2 FQNEAQ (reference sequence). This CDR3 has 16 amino acids. The DNA of the CDR3 is TGTGCCAGCAGCTTGACAGGACCGGCTGAGGACTATGGCTACACCTTC. Encoded protein: CASSLTGPAEDYGYTF.

V usage is TRBV5-6 and J usage is TRBJ1-4; D is undetermined. Per the germline V gene, CDR1 is SGHDT and CDR2 is YYEEEE. The CDR3 runs to 14 residues. Trimming shortened V by 0 bases and J by 6 bases, and 9 bases separated the two germline ends. The CDR3 bases are TGTGCCAGCAGCTTGGTGTCGCGCGATGAAAAACTGTTTTTT. This sequence encodes CASSLVSRDEKLFF. Full variable domain (outside the CDR3, taken from reference TRBV5-6 and TRBJ1-4): DAGVTQSPTHLIKTRGQQVTLRCSPKSGHDTVSWYQQALGQGPQFIFQYYEEEERQRGNFPDRFSGHQFPNYSSELNVNALLLGDSALYLCASSLVSRDEKLFFGSGTQLSVL.

CDR3 DNA sequence: TGTGCCAGCAGTGAAAAAACAGACGAGAGCTCCTATAATTCACCCCTCCACTTT. Protein sequence: CASSEKTDESSYNSPLHF. The gene calls are TRBV2 and TRBJ1-6; unclear D gene. CDR3 length equals 18 residues. The germline V gene encodes CDR1 SNHLY and CDR2 FYNNEI. Trimming removed 2 bases at V and 0 bases at J, with 14 bases between.

The chain carries TRBV28 and TRBJ1-1, with D perhaps matching TRBD1 (5 bases). The germline CDR1 and CDR2 sequences are MDHEN and SYDVKM. The CDR3 is made up of 13 amino acids. V was shortened by 4 bases and J by 2 bases, with 8 bases between the two germline ends. The chain's CDR3 is CASSSRGNTEAFF. CDR3 nucleotide sequence: TGTGCCAGCAGTTCAAGGGGAAACACTGAAGCTTTCTTT.

The chain employs TRBV2 and TRBJ2-5, with a possible D match to TRBD2 (6 bases). Germline assignment: CDR1 SNHLY and CDR2 FYNNEI. Trimming left V 2 bases short and J 3 bases short, with 10 bases between. There are 14 residues in the CDR3. The CDR3: CASSEIVAEETQYF. CDR3 bases: TGTGCCAGCAGTGAAATTGTAGCGGAAGAGACCCAGTACTTC.

Comment on this clone: At the DNA level, this CDR3 is encoded by other sequences in the same sample as well. This chain links TRBV18 with TRBJ2-1, with 8 bases matching TRBD1. The CDR3 consists of 15 residues. The trim removed 2 bases at V and 2 bases at J, leaving 2 bases unmatched. In germline, CDR1 is KGHSH, CDR2 LQKENI. The CDR3 loop reads CASSPGQGTYNEQFF. The CDR3 coding sequence is TGTGCCAGCTCACCAGGACAGGGCACCTACAATGAGCAGTTCTTC.

The table lists this clone with a count of one. The V and J genes are TRBV11-3 and TRBJ2-7, with 9 bases that match TRBD1. The CDR3 sequence is 15 residues long. Germline V gene data show CDR1 as SGHNT and CDR2 as YENEEA. The J segment lost 3 bases and the V segment lost 5 bases, leaving 8 bases of the junction unmatched. The CDR3: CASSPWGQGGYEQYF. DNA for the CDR3: TGTGCCAGCAGCCCCTGGGGACAGGGAGGCTACGAGCAGTACTTC. The entire variable domain, with the rest obtained from reference TRBV11-3 and TRBJ2-7, is as follows: EAGVVQSPRYKIIEKKQPVAFWCNPISGHNTLYWYLQNLGQGPELLIRYENEEAVDDSQLPKDRFSAERLKGVDSTLKIQPAELGDSAVYLCASSPWGQGGYEQYFGPGTRLTVT.

The chain combines TRBV19 with TRBJ2-7; possibly TRBD2 for D (7 bases). V lost 0 bases and J lost 4, with 13 bases in between. In germline, CDR1 is LNHDA, CDR2 SQIVND (reference sequence). This CDR3 is 15 amino acids long. The CDR3 bases are TGTGCCAGTAGTATAGATGCAGGGGAGGGGTACGAGCAGTACTTC. This translates into CASSIDAGEGYEQYF.

This chain joins TRBV7-9 and TRBJ2-5; no reliable D call. Deletions cut 5 bases from V and 1 base from J, with 11 bases between. CDR1 and CDR2 (germline): SEHNR, FQNEAQ (reference sequence). The CDR3 is 14 amino acids. CDR3 region: CASSPPGPQETQYF. The CDR3 region has the DNA TGTGCCAGCAGCCCACCGGGTCCCCAAGAGACCCAGTACTTC. Drawing the rest from reference TRBV7-9 and TRBJ2-5, the complete variable domain is DTGVSQNPRHKITKRGQNVTFRCDPISEHNRLYWYRQTLGQGPEFLTYFQNEAQLEKSRLLSDRFSAERPKGSFSTLEIQRTEQGDSAMYLCASSPPGPQETQYFGPGTRLLVL.

The chain combines TRBV3-1 (or the pseudogene TRBV3-2) with TRBJ2-7; 8 bases align to TRBD2. This CDR3 spans 15 amino acids. V gave up 0 bases and J gave up 3 bases; unmatched junction bases: 4. In germline, CDR1 is LGHDT, CDR2 YNNKEL (reference sequence). CDR3 region: CASSQDPLADYEQYF. CDR3 DNA sequence: TGTGCCAGCAGCCAAGATCCACTAGCGGACTACGAGCAGTACTTC.

The V gene is TRBV6-5, the J gene TRBJ2-7; D is possibly TRBD1 (6 bases). V lost 5 bases, J lost 2 bases, and 13 bases lay in between. The germline gives CDR1 MNHEY, CDR2 SVGAGI. This CDR3 comprises 14 residues. The CDR3 here is CASSHGQLTYEQYF. The CDR3 nucleotides read TGTGCCAGCAGTCATGGACAGCTTACCTACGAGCAGTACTTC.

This sequence joins TRBV6-6 and TRBJ1-1; 9 bases map to TRBD1. The CDR3 is made up of 13 amino acids. The germline V gene has CDR1 MNHNY and CDR2 SVGAGI (reference sequence). The ends lost 6 bases at V and 8 bases at J; junction bases unmatched: 7. The DNA for the CDR3 is TGTGCCAGCAGCTACCGGACAGGGGAGGAAGCTTTCTTT. Translating gives CASSYRTGEEAFF.

The chain is built from TRBV4-1 and TRBJ2-2, with 9 bases fitting TRBD2. The CDR3 loop spans 14 amino acids. Germline V CDR1 and CDR2: MGHRA, YSYEKL. V was clipped by 0 bases and J by 7 bases; unmatched bases: 0. The CDR3 DNA is TGCGCCAGCAGCCAAGATAGCGGGGGCGGGGAGCTGTTTTTT. This translates into CASSQDSGGGELFF.

The chain has TRBV4-2 and TRBJ2-3, with TRBD2 matching 9 bases. This CDR3 has 17 amino acids. The V gene end was trimmed by 0 bases and the J gene end by 5 bases; junction bases not matched to a gene: 9. The germline gives CDR1 LGHNA, CDR2 YNFKEQ. CDR3 nucleotides: TGTGCCAGCAGCCAAGAGGGGGGAGCTAGCGGGGTAGATACGCAGTATTTT. It is translated as CASSQEGGASGVDTQYF.

The genes are TRBV3-1 (or the pseudogene TRBV3-2) and TRBJ2-2, with unresolved D. The germline gives CDR1 LGHDT, CDR2 YNNKEL (reference sequence). Deletions cut 4 bases from V and 3 bases from J, with 6 bases between. CDR3 size: 13 residues. DNA of the CDR3: TGTGCCAGCAGCCCCCCCGACACCGGGGAGCTGTTTTTT. This sequence encodes CASSPPDTGELFF.

The chain couples TRBV6-1 to TRBJ2-7; D gene uncertain. The CDR3 is made up of 12 amino acids. The V gene lost 1 base and the J gene lost 2 bases, with 3 bases spanning the gap. The germline CDR1 and CDR2 sequences are MNHNS and SASEGT. This CDR3 reads CASSEVTYEQYF. Here the CDR3 DNA reads TGTGCCAGCAGTGAAGTAACCTACGAGCAGTACTTC.

V and J are TRBV2 and TRBJ2-7; TRBD1 agrees at 7 bases. V shed 6 bases, J shed 12 bases, and the junction held 8 bases outside the gene matches. This CDR3 has 11 residues. Germline lookup yields CDR1 SNHLY and CDR2 FYNNEI. For the CDR3, the DNA is TGTGCCAGCAGCCAAATGGGACAGCCGTACTTC. It yields the protein CASSQMGQPYF.

This rearrangement joins TRBV9 to TRBJ2-7; 12 bases align to TRBD2. The CDR3 contains 15 residues. The trim removed 4 bases at V and 3 bases at J, leaving 5 bases unmatched. Germline values: CDR1 SGDLS, CDR2 YYNGEE. The CDR3 nucleotides are TGTGCCAGCAGCCTTACTAGCGGGGGGTACTACGAGCAGTACTTC. Protein product: CASSLTSGGYYEQYF.

This clone showed up just once. The chain employs TRBV23-1 and TRBJ2-3; TRBD1 matches 8 bases. TRBV23-1 belongs to the ORF category, with a function that is uncertain. The CDR3 spans 15 residues. V shed 9 bases, J shed 1 base, and the junction held 9 bases outside the gene matches. This chain's CDR3 is CARTPKGQGTDTQYF. CDR3 coding DNA: TGCGCCAGGACCCCTAAGGGACAGGGCACAGATACGCAGTATTTT.